The 24 T cell receptor beta chains given below trace back to one sample, sequenced in a study of post-analysis software for immune sequencing data. Their antigens are not known. Tagging with unique molecular identifiers was a feature of the TCR beta cDNA libraries. TCRdb recomputed calls from the PCR reads with MiXCR, one row per CDR3 protein. The data contain 150,000 to 200,000 distinct CDR3 sequences, about 29% of them singletons. Study conclusions and caveats: Higher frequency in patients than in controls was seen for about five TRBV segments, with TRBV5-6, TRBV5-1 and TRBV20-1 among them.

Material: blood. These receptors all come from a girl under 18 with multiple sclerosis.

This clonotype was detected only a few times. The chain couples TRBV19 to TRBJ2-7, with D perhaps matching TRBD1 (6 bases). Trimming left V 0 bases short and J 3 bases short, with 9 bases between. This CDR3 has 14 residues. Germline-derived CDR1 and CDR2 are LNHDA and SQIVND (reference sequence). The CDR3 protein is CASSIEAGVYEQYF. The CDR3 DNA reads TGTGCCAGTAGTATAGAGGCAGGGGTCTACGAGCAGTACTTC.

The rearrangement joins TRBV6-2 or TRBV6-3 to TRBJ2-4; unclear D gene. The J call may be wrong; the DNA end is better matched by TRBJ2-7. This CDR3 region has 13 residues. CDR1 and CDR2 from the germline V gene are MNHEY and SVGEGT. CDR3 loop: CASSYRDRDEQYF. The CDR3 nucleotides read TGTGCCAGCAGTTACAGGGATCGGGACGAGCAGTACTTC.

This clonotype appeared many times. The chain carries TRBV4-2 and TRBJ2-3, with TRBD2 identical over 8 bases. The V segment lost 0 bases and the J segment 3 bases; nucleotides outside the gene matches: 8. Germline lookup yields CDR1 LGHNA and CDR2 YNFKEQ. The CDR3 extends over 17 amino acids. CDR3: CASSQDSGTSMTDTQYF. The CDR3 nucleotides read TGTGCCAGCAGCCAAGATTCCGGGACTAGTATGACAGATACGCAGTATTTT.

The genes are TRBV20-1 and TRBJ2-1, with TRBD1 identical over 8 bases. J lost 4 bases, V lost 6 bases, and 11 bases had no gene match. Germline V CDR1 and CDR2: DFQATT, SNEGSKA (reference sequence). This CDR3 spans 15 amino acids. The CDR3, as DNA: TGCAGTGCGACGGACAGGGCAGACCATTACAATGAGCAGTTCTTC. Its protein product is CSATDRADHYNEQFF.

In its sample, this clonotype was seen many times. The V gene is TRBV7-6, the J gene TRBJ2-7; TRBD2 might be the D (5 bases). The CDR3 has 15 amino acids. V lost 0 bases and J 5 bases, leaving 14 bases between the germline ends. Germline assignment: CDR1 SGHVS and CDR2 FNYEAQ. The CDR3 DNA is TGTGCCAGCAGCTTAGCGAGGGCTAGCCACAACGAGCAGTACTTC. Translation: CASSLARASHNEQYF.

This clonotype occurred many times. This sequence joins TRBV5-6 and TRBJ2-3; D is possibly TRBD1 (6 bases). Germline loops: CDR1 SGHDT, CDR2 YYEEEE. The CDR3 is made up of 15 amino acids. V lost 2 bases to trimming and J lost 2 bases, with 12 bases between them. The CDR3 reads CASSLTTGHTDTQYF. CDR3 nucleotide sequence: TGTGCCAGCAGCTTAACCACAGGGCACACAGATACGCAGTATTTT.

This clonotype came up a few times. The chain carries TRBV12-3 or TRBV12-4 and TRBJ1-2; TRBD1 matches 7 bases. The CDR3 sequence is 15 residues long. J gave up 2 bases and V 6 bases, and 9 bases lay outside the gene matches. In DNA, the CDR3 is TGTGCCAGCAGCCCCCTTGGGACAGTCAACTATGGCTACACCTTC. Residues: CASSPLGTVNYGYTF.

This rearrangement joins TRBV3-1 to TRBJ2-2; no clear D gene. The CDR3 is 13 amino acids. Trimming took 0 bases from V and 4 from J, leaving 3 bases between them. Germline CDR1 and CDR2: LGHDT and YNNKEL (reference sequence). CDR3 region: CASSQEGTGELFF. The DNA of the CDR3 is TGTGCCAGCAGCCAAGAGGGCACCGGGGAGCTGTTTTTT.

This clonotype was counted only a few times. The chain links TRBV7-3 to TRBJ2-1; D not resolved. Trimming stripped 4 bases from V and 9 bases from J, with 10 bases between. Germline V lookup: CDR1 SGHTA, CDR2 FQGTGA. The CDR3 has 12 residues. This chain's CDR3 is CASSYSESEQFF. DNA for the CDR3: TGTGCCAGCAGCTACTCAGAATCTGAGCAGTTCTTC.

This clonotype occurred many times. This chain links TRBV29-1 with TRBJ2-1; 9 bases agree with TRBD2. Trimming removed 4 bases from V and 7 bases from J; junction bases left unmatched: 11. CDR1 is SQVTM and CDR2 is ANQGSEA in the germline V gene. The CDR3 has 15 residues. CDR3 in amino acids: CSVVLGLAYRNEQFF. As DNA, the CDR3 is TGCAGCGTTGTTCTCGGACTAGCGTATCGTAATGAGCAGTTCTTC.

J is TRBJ2-1 and V is TRBV11-2; 9 nucleotides agree with TRBD2. Per the germline V gene, CDR1 is SGHAT and CDR2 is FQNNGV. This CDR3 comprises 15 residues. V trimming: 3 bases; J trimming: 6 bases; junction bases outside the gene matches: 6. CDR3 DNA: TGTGCCAGCAGCTTGAAGGCGGGAGGGGTCAATGAGCAGTTCTTC. Protein sequence: CASSLKAGGVNEQFF.

Many counts were recorded for this clonotype. The CDR3 reads CASSPGLGPYEQYF. The CDR3 nucleotides read TGTGCCAGCAGCCCCGGACTGGGGCCCTACGAGCAGTACTTC. V is TRBV7-2 and J is TRBJ2-7; D possibly uses TRBD1 or TRBD2 (5 bases each). CDR3 length: 14 residues. V lost 5 bases and J 2 bases, leaving 13 bases between the germline ends. The germline gives CDR1 SGHTA, CDR2 FQGNSA. The variable domain in full, with the rest retrieved from reference TRBV7-2 and TRBJ2-7, is GAGVSQSPSNKVTEKGKDVELRCDPISGHTALYWYRQSLGQGLEFLIYFQGNSAPDKSGLPSDRFSAERTGGSVSTLTIQRTQQEDSAVYLCASSPGLGPYEQYFGPGTRLTVT.

This clonotype appeared a few times. V is TRBV19 and J is TRBJ2-3, with D perhaps matching TRBD1 (5 bases). V was pared by 3 bases and J by 0 bases, with 16 bases between. The CDR3 has 17 residues. CDR1 LNHDA and CDR2 SQIVND come from the germline V gene (reference sequence). CDR3 DNA sequence: TGTGCCAGTAGTATTGGGTGGGGCCAACTAAGCACAGATACGCAGTATTTT. It specifies CASSIGWGQLSTDTQYF.

Many counts were recorded for this clonotype. The chain has TRBV20-1 and TRBJ2-1, with D possibly being TRBD1 or TRBD2 (5 bases each). This CDR3 comprises 14 residues. CDR1 DFQATT and CDR2 SNEGSKA come from the germline V gene (reference sequence). Trimming stripped 4 bases from V and 2 bases from J, with 12 bases between. In DNA form, the CDR3 reads TGCAGTGCTACAACCGGGGCCCCCTACAATGAGCAGTTCTTC. Amino acids: CSATTGAPYNEQFF.

This clonotype was recorded at least ten times. The chain carries TRBV7-3 and TRBJ2-3, with no clear D. Trimming took off 5 bases at V and 5 bases at J, with 14 bases between the two ends. The CDR3 covers 14 residues. Germline lookup yields CDR1 SGHTA and CDR2 FQGTGA. The CDR3, as DNA: TGTGCCAGCAGCCGTGGAACGAGTCGAGATACGCAGTATTTT. Its protein product is CASSRGTSRDTQYF.

This clonotype was recorded only once. Being one base from a much bigger clone, this may be a read error. V is TRBV20-1 and J is TRBJ2-3; a weak D match, TRBD1 (5 bases). The CDR3 totals 17 residues. V lost 0 bases and J lost 1, with 17 bases in between. Looked up from germline, CDR1 is DFQATT and CDR2 is SNEGSKA (reference sequence). In nucleotides, the CDR3 is TGCAGTGCTAGAGATGGGGCTAGGGTCGAGGGCACAGATACGCAGTATTTT. This sequence encodes CSARDGARVEGTDTQYF.

The V call is TRBV29-1, the J call TRBJ2-7; 8 bases are shared with TRBD1. Germline CDR1 is SQVTM and CDR2 is ANQGSEA. Losses at the gene ends were 6 bases for V and 4 bases for J; bases not matched to a gene: 8. This CDR3 region has 13 residues. CDR3 protein: CSVLGDRQYEQYF. The CDR3, as DNA: TGCAGCGTCCTTGGGGACAGGCAATACGAGCAGTACTTC.

The rearrangement joins TRBV10-3 to TRBJ2-4; 8 nucleotides align to TRBD2. The CDR3 consists of 18 residues. With V trimmed by 2 bases and J by 4 bases, 13 bases remained unmatched. The germline V gene encodes CDR1 ENHRY and CDR2 SYGVKD. As DNA, the CDR3 is TGTGCCATCAGTGAGGGGGCGGGAGGAAGAAAAGGTAAAAACATTCAGTACTTC. Encoded protein: CAISEGAGGRKGKNIQYF.

The rearrangement uses TRBV28 and TRBJ1-2; D gene unclear. The germline V and J ends were trimmed by 8 bases and 3 bases, with 13 bases remaining between them. CDR1 and CDR2 from the germline V gene are MDHEN and SYDVKM. The length of the CDR3 is 13 residues. This CDR3 is CASSNRRDYGYTF. For the CDR3, the DNA is TGTGCCAGCTCTAATCGGCGGGACTATGGCTACACCTTC.

This clonotype was seen repeatedly, ten times or more. The chain uses TRBV6-5 and TRBJ1-2, with D possibly matching TRBD1 (6 bases). The CDR3 consists of 11 residues. Trimming removed 10 bases from V and 7 bases from J, with 13 bases in between. The germline CDR1 and CDR2 sequences are MNHEY and SVGAGI. Written as DNA, the CDR3 is TGTGCCACAGGGGACGGTCTTGGCTACACCTTC. Translation: CATGDGLGYTF.

The gene calls are TRBV20-1 and TRBJ2-5; 8 bases map to TRBD1. The germline V gene has CDR1 DFQATT and CDR2 SNEGSKA (reference sequence). The CDR3 is 15 residues long. With 3 bases clipped from V and 2 bases from J, the junction kept 8 bases outside the gene matches. The CDR3 DNA follows: TGCAGTGCTAGGAGTGGACAGGGCCTACAAGAGACCCAGTACTTC. Protein sequence: CSARSGQGLQETQYF.

This rearrangement joins TRBV28 to TRBJ1-2; D is unclear. V dropped 2 bases and J dropped 1 base, with 8 bases sitting between them. The germline CDR1 and CDR2 sequences are MDHEN and SYDVKM. The CDR3 consists of 14 residues. The CDR3 loop reads CASSLETFNYGYTF. The DNA of the CDR3 is TGTGCCAGCAGTTTAGAAACTTTTAACTATGGCTACACCTTC.

About this clonotype: A much larger clone differs from this one at a single base, so this may be a read error. V gene TRBV11-2 combines with J gene TRBJ2-7; D is uncertain. Germline V lookup: CDR1 SGHAT, CDR2 FQNNGV. Trimming took 1 base from V and 4 from J, leaving 8 bases between them. The CDR3 covers 13 residues. CDR3 region: CASSLGRRYEQYF. The CDR3 nucleotides read TGTGCCAGCAGCTTAGGGAGAAGATACGAGCAGTACTTC.

Comments on this clonotype: A read error is possible here, since a much larger clone lies one base away. J is TRBJ2-7 and V is TRBV7-9; D unresolved. Germline V gives CDR1 SEHNR, CDR2 FQNEAQ (reference sequence). The V end was cut by 7 bases, the J end by 7 bases, with 20 bases between. The CDR3 is 14 amino acids. The CDR3 DNA follows: TGTGCCAGCAACGTGTTAGAGGCAGGATTTGAGCAGTACTTC. Protein product: CASNVLEAGFEQYF.